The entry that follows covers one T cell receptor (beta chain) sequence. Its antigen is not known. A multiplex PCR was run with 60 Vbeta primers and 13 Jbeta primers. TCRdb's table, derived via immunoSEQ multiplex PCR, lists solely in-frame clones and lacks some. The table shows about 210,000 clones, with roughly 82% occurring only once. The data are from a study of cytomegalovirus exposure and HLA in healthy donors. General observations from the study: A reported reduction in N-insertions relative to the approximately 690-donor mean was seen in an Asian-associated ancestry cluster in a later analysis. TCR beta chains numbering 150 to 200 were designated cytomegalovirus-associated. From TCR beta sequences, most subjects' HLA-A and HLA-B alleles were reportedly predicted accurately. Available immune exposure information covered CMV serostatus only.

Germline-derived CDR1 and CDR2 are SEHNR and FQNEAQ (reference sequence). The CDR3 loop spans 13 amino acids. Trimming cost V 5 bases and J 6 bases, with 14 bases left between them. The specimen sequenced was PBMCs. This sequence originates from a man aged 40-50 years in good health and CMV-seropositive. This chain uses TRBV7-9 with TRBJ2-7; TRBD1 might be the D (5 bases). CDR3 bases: TGTGCCAGCAGCCCGCCCCAGGGTCCCGAGCAGTACGTC. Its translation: CASSPPQGPEQYV.